The TCR beta chain under discussion was sequenced for a study of regulatory T cells in long-lasting Graves disease. Study information: The definition of persistent Graves' disease was over 5 years of antithyroid drugs with positive TSH receptor antibodies. Study-wide findings and caveats: Persistent Graves' patients showed less TCR diversity than newly diagnosed patients showed.

Concerning this clonotype itself: Its antigen is unknown.

The time point denotes: persistent/refractory GD, antithyroid drugs over 5 years with positive TRAb. PBMCs were the source of the RNA used for TCR sequencing. CDR3 regions were amplified by Arm-PCR using iRepertoire HTBI primers to build TCR beta libraries. As handled by the study authors: Around 59 TRBV and about 14 TRBJ segments were identified across samples. A single record per CDR3 protein comes from TCRdb applying MiXCR to the multiplex PCR reads. The V and J calls follow TCRdb's processing rather than the paper's. The repertoire holds some 370,000 distinct CDR3 sequences, with roughly 25% as singletons. The sequences come from peripheral blood mononuclear cells (PBMCs), collected when the disease was refractory, from a patient treated with antithyroid drugs. The sequence derives from a woman aged 40 to 50 with Graves disease.

CDR3: CASRTPGLGTGELFF. DNA of the CDR3: TGTGCCAGCAGAACCCCCGGCTTAGGCACCGGGGAGCTGTTTTTT. V is TRBV7-9 and J is TRBJ2-2; no reliable D call. The CDR3 contains 15 residues. V shed 6 bases and J shed 4 bases, with 15 bases lying between them. From germline, CDR1 is SEHNR and CDR2 FQNEAQ (reference sequence). The whole variable domain, filled in from reference TRBV7-9 and TRBJ2-2, reads DTGVSQNPRHKITKRGQNVTFRCDPISEHNRLYWYRQTLGQGPEFLTYFQNEAQLEKSRLLSDRFSAERPKGSFSTLEIQRTEQGDSAMYLCASRTPGLGTGELFFGEGSRLTVL.